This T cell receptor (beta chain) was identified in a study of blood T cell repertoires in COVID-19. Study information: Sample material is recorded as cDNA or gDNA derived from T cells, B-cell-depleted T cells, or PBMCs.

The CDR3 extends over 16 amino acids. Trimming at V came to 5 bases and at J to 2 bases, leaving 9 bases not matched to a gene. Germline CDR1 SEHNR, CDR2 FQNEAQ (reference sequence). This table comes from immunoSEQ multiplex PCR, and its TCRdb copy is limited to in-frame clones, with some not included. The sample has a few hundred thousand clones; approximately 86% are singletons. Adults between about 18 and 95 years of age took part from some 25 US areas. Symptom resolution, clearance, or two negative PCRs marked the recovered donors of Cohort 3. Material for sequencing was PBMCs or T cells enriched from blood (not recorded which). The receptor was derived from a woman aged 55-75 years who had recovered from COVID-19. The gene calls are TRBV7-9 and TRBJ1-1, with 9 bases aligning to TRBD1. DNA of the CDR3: TGTGCCAGCAGCAAAAATGGACAGGGGATTAACACTGAAGCTTTCTTT. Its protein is CASSKNGQGINTEAFF.